This T cell receptor (beta chain) derives from a study of T cells in narcolepsy. Study summary: Healthy controls were enrolled alongside patients with narcolepsy type 1 or type 2. Study findings and constraints: Healthy controls reportedly lacked the autoreactive clonotypes serially found in patients' blood. Autoreactive HCRT-specific and TRIB2-specific clonotypes were marked in same-patient CSF-versus-blood CD4+ comparisons.

Germline V gene lookup returns CDR1 SGHVS and CDR2 FNYEAQ. This CDR3 has 16 amino acids. Trimming took off 2 bases at V and 6 bases at J, with 19 bases between the two ends. Profiling relied on immunoSEQ multiplex PCR, and the TCRdb table lists in-frame clones only, not all of them. The sample lists 8,000 to 8,500 clones; about 56% were seen once. This clone was detected once. Its antigen is not known. This chain uses TRBV7-6 with TRBJ1-2, with D perhaps TRBD1 (5 bases). This clonotype originated in a human donor with narcolepsy. Sequencing was carried out using CD45RA- memory CD8+ T cells from PBMCs. CDR3 in amino acids: CASSLRRRGFPDGYTF. As DNA, the CDR3 is TGTGCCAGCAGCTTAAGGCGCCGGGGGTTCCCCGATGGCTACACCTTC.